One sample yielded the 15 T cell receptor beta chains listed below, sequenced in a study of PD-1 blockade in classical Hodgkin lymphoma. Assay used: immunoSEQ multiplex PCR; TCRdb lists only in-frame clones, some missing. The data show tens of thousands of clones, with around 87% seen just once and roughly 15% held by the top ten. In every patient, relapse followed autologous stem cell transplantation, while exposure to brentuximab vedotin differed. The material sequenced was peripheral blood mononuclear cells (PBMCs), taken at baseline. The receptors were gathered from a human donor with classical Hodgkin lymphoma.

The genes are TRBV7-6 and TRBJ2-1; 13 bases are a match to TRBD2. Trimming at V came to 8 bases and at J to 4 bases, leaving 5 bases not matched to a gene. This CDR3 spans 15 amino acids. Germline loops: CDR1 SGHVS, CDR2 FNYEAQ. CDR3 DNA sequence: TGTGCCAGCCAAACGACTAGCGGGGGGTACAATGAGCAGTTCTTC. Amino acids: CASQTTSGGYNEQFF.

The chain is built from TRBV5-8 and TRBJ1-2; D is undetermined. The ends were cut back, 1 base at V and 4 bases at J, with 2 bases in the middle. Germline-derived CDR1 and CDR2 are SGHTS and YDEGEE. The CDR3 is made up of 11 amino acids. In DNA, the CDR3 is TGTGCCAGCAGCTTGATCTATGGCTACACCTTC. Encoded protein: CASSLIYGYTF.

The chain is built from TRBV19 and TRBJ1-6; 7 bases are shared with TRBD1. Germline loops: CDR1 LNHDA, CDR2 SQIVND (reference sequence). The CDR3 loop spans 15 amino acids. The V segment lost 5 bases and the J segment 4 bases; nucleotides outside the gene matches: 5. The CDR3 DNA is TGTGCCAGTAGTCCACTGGACAGGTATAATTCACCCCTCCACTTT. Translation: CASSPLDRYNSPLHF.

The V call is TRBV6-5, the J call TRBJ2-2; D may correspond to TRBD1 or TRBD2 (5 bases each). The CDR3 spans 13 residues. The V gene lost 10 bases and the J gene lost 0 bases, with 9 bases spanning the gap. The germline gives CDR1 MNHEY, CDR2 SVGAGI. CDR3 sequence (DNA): TGTGCCACAGGGACCACGAACACCGGGGAGCTGTTTTTT. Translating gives CATGTTNTGELFF.

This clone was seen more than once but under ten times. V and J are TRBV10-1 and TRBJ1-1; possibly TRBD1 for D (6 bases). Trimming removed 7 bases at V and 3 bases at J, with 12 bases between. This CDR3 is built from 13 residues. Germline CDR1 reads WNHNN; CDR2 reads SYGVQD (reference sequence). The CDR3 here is CASNKEGDTEAFF. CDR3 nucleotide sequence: TGCGCCAGCAATAAGGAGGGGGACACTGAAGCTTTCTTT.

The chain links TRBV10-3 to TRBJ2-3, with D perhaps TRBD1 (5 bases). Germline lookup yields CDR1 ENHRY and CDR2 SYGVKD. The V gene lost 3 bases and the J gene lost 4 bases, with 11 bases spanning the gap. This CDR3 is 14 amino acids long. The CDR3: CAISDGRAADTQYF. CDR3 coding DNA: TGTGCCATCAGTGACGGCAGGGCAGCAGATACGCAGTATTTT.

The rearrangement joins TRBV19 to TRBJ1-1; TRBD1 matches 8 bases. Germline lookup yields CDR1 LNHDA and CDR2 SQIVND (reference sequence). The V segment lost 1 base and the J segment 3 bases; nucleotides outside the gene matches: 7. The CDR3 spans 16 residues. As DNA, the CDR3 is TGTGCCAGTAGTATAGGGACAGGGTTCGGAGACACTGAAGCTTTCTTT. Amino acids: CASSIGTGFGDTEAFF. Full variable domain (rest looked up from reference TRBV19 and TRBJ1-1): DGGITQSPKYLFRKEGQNVTLSCEQNLNHDAMYWYRQDPGQGLRLIYYSQIVNDFQKGDIAEGYSVSREKKESFPLTVTSAQKNPTAFYLCASSIGTGFGDTEAFFGQGTRLTVV.

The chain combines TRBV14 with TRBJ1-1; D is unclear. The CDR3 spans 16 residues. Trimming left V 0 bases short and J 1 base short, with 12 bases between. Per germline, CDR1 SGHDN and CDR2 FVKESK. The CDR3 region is CASSQEKGWGNTEAFF. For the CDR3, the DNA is TGTGCCAGCAGCCAAGAGAAGGGTTGGGGGAACACTGAAGCTTTCTTT.

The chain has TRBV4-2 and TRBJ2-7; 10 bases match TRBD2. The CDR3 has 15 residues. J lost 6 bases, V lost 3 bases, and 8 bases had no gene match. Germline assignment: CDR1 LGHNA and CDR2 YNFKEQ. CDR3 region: CASSQGSGGAAEQYF. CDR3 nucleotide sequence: TGTGCCAGCAGCCAGGGGAGCGGGGGGGCCGCCGAGCAGTACTTC.

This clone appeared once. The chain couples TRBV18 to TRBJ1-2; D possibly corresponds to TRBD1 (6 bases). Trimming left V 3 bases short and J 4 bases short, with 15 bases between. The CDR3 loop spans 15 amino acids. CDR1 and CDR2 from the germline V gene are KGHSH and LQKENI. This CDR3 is CASSPQDRPLYGYTF. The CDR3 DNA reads TGTGCCAGCTCACCTCAAGACAGGCCCCTCTATGGCTACACCTTC.

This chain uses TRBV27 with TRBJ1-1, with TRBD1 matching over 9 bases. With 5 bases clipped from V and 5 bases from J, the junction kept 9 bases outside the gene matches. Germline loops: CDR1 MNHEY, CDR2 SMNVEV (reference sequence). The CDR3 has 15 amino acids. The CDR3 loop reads CASSRPRTGETEAFF. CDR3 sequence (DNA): TGTGCCAGCAGTCGACCAAGGACAGGGGAAACTGAAGCTTTCTTT.

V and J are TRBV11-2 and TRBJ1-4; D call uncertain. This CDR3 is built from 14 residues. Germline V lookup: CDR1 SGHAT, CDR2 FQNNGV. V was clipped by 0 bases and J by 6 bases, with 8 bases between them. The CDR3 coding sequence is TGTGCCAGCAGCTTAGATCTGGAGGATGAAAAACTGTTTTTT. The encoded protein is CASSLDLEDEKLFF.

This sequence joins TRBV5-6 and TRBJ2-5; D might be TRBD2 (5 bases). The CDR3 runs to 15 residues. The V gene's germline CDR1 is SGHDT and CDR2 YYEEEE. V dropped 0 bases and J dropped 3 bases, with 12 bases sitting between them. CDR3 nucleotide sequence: TGTGCCAGCAGCTTGGTCGGGTTAGCGAAAGAGACCCAGTACTTC. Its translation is CASSLVGLAKETQYF. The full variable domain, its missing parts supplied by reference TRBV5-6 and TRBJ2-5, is DAGVTQSPTHLIKTRGQQVTLRCSPKSGHDTVSWYQQALGQGPQFIFQYYEEEERQRGNFPDRFSGHQFPNYSSELNVNALLLGDSALYLCASSLVGLAKETQYFGPGTRLLVL.

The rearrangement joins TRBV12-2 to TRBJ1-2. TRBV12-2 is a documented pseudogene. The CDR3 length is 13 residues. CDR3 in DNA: TGTGCAAGTCGCAAAATCGCCCCGTATGGCTACACCTTC. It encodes CASRKIAPYGYTF.

CDR3 sequence (DNA): TGTGCCAGCAGCAGACGGACAGGGCAGGAAAAACTGTTTTTT. Amino acids: CASSRRTGQEKLFF. The chain carries TRBV5-6 and TRBJ1-4, with 8 bases matching TRBD1. CDR3 size: 14 residues. Germline V gene data show CDR1 as SGHDT and CDR2 as YYEEEE. Trimming cost V 4 bases and J 8 bases; bases outside gene matches: 7.